This is a list of T cell receptor beta chains from one sample in a study of OX40 agonist ivuxolimab in advanced cancers. Sequencing was performed with immunoSEQ multiplex PCR; in TCRdb, only in-frame clones are kept and a portion is missing. There are tens of thousands of clones in the sample; about 89% occur only once, and approximately 0.38% lies in the top ten. Sample: CD4+ or CD8+ T cells sorted from blood, taken in a trial of the OX40 agonist ivuxolimab. These receptors were collected from an adult with an advanced solid tumor such as melanoma, head and neck, liver or kidney cancer. Each CDR3 is given with its conserved first and last residue. D genes are given only for firm matches. Rows give clone size only sometimes, using once, few, many, or a class for an expanded clone.

v_call	d_call	j_call	clone_size	cdr3_aa	cdr3_nt
TRBV29-1	-	TRBJ1-5	-	CSVADSYQPQHF	TGCAGCGTTGCGGACAGTTATCAGCCCCAGCATTTT
TRBV13	TRBD1	TRBJ1-1	-	CASSPAGGRNTEAFF	TGTGCCAGCAGCCCGGCAGGGGGCCGGAACACTGAAGCTTTCTTT
TRBV6-4	TRBD2	TRBJ2-1	-	CASSIEAGTSGRKEQFF	TGTGCCAGCAGTATAGAAGCCGGGACTAGCGGGAGGAAGGAGCAGTTCTTC
TRBV5-1	-	TRBJ1-6	-	CASSLNPFGQASPLHF	TGCGCCAGCAGCCTCAACCCATTTGGGCAGGCTTCACCCCTCCACTTT
TRBV27	-	TRBJ1-1	-	CASNGPGLEAFF	TGTGCCAGCAATGGCCCGGGGCTAGAAGCTTTCTTT
TRBV14	TRBD2	TRBJ2-1	-	CASSRLAGGPYNEQFF	TGTGCCAGCAGCCGACTAGCGGGAGGTCCCTACAATGAGCAGTTCTTC
TRBV27	-	TRBJ1-5	-	CASSLVWGRGNQPQHF	TGTGCCAGCAGTTTAGTATGGGGTCGTGGCAATCAGCCCCAGCATTTT
TRBV21-1	-	TRBJ2-1	-	CASSKVVFFGTSGRTYNEQFF	TGTGCCAGCAGCAAAGTGGTTTTCTTCGGGACTAGCGGGAGGACCTACAATGAGCAGTTCTTC
TRBV19	TRBD1	TRBJ1-5	-	CASSKGAGGRNQPQHF	TGTGCCAGTAGTAAAGGGGCAGGGGGCCGCAATCAGCCCCAGCATTTT
TRBV7-9	TRBD1	TRBJ1-2	-	CASSSRQGNNYGYTF	TGTGCCAGCAGCTCTCGACAGGGGAATAACTATGGCTACACCTTC
TRBV11-3	-	TRBJ2-7	-	CASSNPTVGDSYEQYF	TGTGCCAGCAGCAATCCCACGGTGGGGGACTCCTACGAGCAGTACTTC
TRBV6-5	-	TRBJ1-1	-	CASHRAASTEAFF	TGTGCCAGCCACAGGGCGGCGAGCACTGAAGCTTTCTTT
TRBV28	TRBD1	TRBJ1-1	-	CASLSSGTGGFHTEAFF	TGTGCCAGCCTAAGTTCCGGGACAGGGGGCTTCCACACTGAAGCTTTCTTT
TRBV10-3	-	TRBJ1-5	-	CAISERESNQPQHF	TGTGCCATCAGTGAGAGGGAGAGCAATCAGCCCCAGCATTTT
TRBV10-2	TRBD1	TRBJ1-1	-	CATRQGKNTEAFF	TGCGCCACCCGACAGGGGAAGAACACTGAAGCTTTCTTT
TRBV6-5	-	TRBJ2-7	-	CASSYSSNRAYEQYF	TGTGCCAGCAGTTACTCGTCCAACAGGGCCTACGAGCAGTACTTC
TRBV5-4	-	TRBJ2-7	few	CASSLAPSASYEQYF	TGTGCCAGCAGCTTGGCCCCTAGCGCAAGCTACGAGCAGTACTTC